Listed below are T cell receptor beta chains from one sample, sequenced in a study of OX40 agonist ivuxolimab in advanced cancers. TCRdb's copy holds only in-frame clones and misses some; the assay was immunoSEQ multiplex PCR. Among more than 45,000 clones listed, approximately 86% were seen once. Sequenced here: CD4+ or CD8+ T cells sorted from blood, sampled in a trial of the OX40 agonist ivuxolimab. The receptors come from an adult with an advanced solid tumor such as melanoma, head and neck, liver or kidney cancer. Each CDR3 is given without its conserved first and last residue. D genes are given only for firm matches. Clone size is not always given. Where it is, it says once, few, many or a class for expanded clones.

TRBV14,TRBD1,TRBJ1-1,-,ASRGTVEAF
TRBV25-1,-,TRBJ1-6,-,ASRGKGNSPLH
TRBV9,-,TRBJ1-3,once,ASSAGDNSGNTIY
TRBV11-2,TRBD1,TRBJ1-1,-,ASSLEIQGVGAF
TRBV6-5,-,TRBJ2-7,-,ASSYSAGSLSYEQY
TRBV7-3,TRBD2,TRBJ2-2,-,ASSSLAGGPGELF
TRBV10-3,-,TRBJ1-5,few,AISRDRNQPQH
TRBV2,TRBD1,TRBJ1-2,-,ASSIGQGRGYT
TRBV7-2,-,TRBJ2-2,-,ASSFSVIGGTGELF
TRBV10-3,-,TRBJ1-4,once,ASTVQGGGEKLF
TRBV7-6,TRBD2,TRBJ2-2,-,ASSLVGLAGVSGELF
TRBV6-5,TRBD1,TRBJ2-7,-,ASIGDSPTYEQY
TRBV7-3,-,TRBJ1-6,-,ASSLYRDLNSPLH
TRBV19,TRBD1,TRBJ2-3,few,ASSLWGQGPDTQY
TRBV5-1,TRBD2,TRBJ2-7,-,ASSLGLAREQY